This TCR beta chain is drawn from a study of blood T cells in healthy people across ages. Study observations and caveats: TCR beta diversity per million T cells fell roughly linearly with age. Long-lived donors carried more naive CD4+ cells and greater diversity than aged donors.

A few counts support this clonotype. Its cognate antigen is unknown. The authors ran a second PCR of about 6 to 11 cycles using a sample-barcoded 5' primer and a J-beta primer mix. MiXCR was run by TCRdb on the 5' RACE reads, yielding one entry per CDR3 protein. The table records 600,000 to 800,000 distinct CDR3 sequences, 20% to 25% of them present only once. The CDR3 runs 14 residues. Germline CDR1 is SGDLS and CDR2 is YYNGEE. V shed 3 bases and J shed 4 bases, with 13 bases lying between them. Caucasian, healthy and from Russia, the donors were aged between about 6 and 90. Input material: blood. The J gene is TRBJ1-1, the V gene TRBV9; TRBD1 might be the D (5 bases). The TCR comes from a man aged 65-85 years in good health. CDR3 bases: TGTGCCAGCAGCGGATTTTGGGGGAGCACTGAAGCTTTCTTT. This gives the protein CASSGFWGSTEAFF.